This entry lists 25 T cell receptor beta chains sequenced from one sample in a study of identical twins' blood T cells. TCRdb independently ran MiXCR on the 5' RACE reads; one entry per CDR3 protein. The data contain 350,000 to 450,000 distinct CDR3 sequences, over 25% of them singletons. Input material: PBMCs. The origin of the receptors is a woman aged 18-49 years in good health.

Regarding this clonotype: The junction shows a germline mismatch at one end, possibly a read error. V and J are TRBV6-5 and TRBJ2-7; D tentatively reads TRBD1 or TRBD2 (5 bases each). Germline V lookup: CDR1 MNHEY, CDR2 SVGAGI. The CDR3 has 13 residues. The CDR3, as DNA: TGTGCCAGTGAACCGGGACCTCAATACGAGCAGGACTTC. Amino acids: CASEPGPQYEQDF.

This chain links TRBV14 with TRBJ1-3, with TRBD1 matching 7 bases. The germline V gene has CDR1 SGHDN and CDR2 FVKESK. The CDR3 totals 14 residues. V lost 7 bases, J lost 2 bases, and 5 bases stayed unmatched. The CDR3 nucleotides read TGTGCCAGCAAATTCCAGGGGGCTGGAAACACCATATATTTT. It is translated as CASKFQGAGNTIYF.

This clonotype was observed a few times. The V and J genes are TRBV3-1 and TRBJ2-7; D remains unclear. V was clipped by 0 bases and J by 9 bases, with 12 bases between them. From germline, CDR1 is LGHDT and CDR2 YNNKEL (reference sequence). This CDR3 is built from 13 residues. CDR3 in DNA: TGTGCCAGCAGCCAAGACCCTGGCAGCTTGCAGTACTTC. As protein: CASSQDPGSLQYF.

The chain joins TRBV18 to TRBJ1-3; 7 bases are shared with TRBD1. Looked up from germline, CDR1 is KGHSH and CDR2 is LQKENI. Trimming cost V 1 base and J 0 bases; bases outside gene matches: 3. The CDR3 has 16 amino acids. The CDR3 region is CASSPQRDSSGNTIYF. CDR3 sequence (DNA): TGTGCCAGCTCACCACAAAGGGACAGCTCTGGAAACACCATATATTTT.

On this clonotype itself: One end of the junction fails to match germline, which may point to a read error. The rearrangement uses TRBV7-9 and TRBJ1-1; no clear D. The CDR3 contains 13 residues. Germline values: CDR1 SEHNR, CDR2 FQNEAQ (reference sequence). The CDR3 DNA is TGTGCCAGCACCTTAGATAGGAACACTGAAGCTTTCTTT. The encoded protein is CASTLDRNTEAFF.

CDR3 loop: CASSLEAGSGDEQFF. The CDR3 coding sequence is TGCGCCAGCAGCTTGGAAGCGGGGTCGGGGGATGAGCAGTTCTTC. The chain combines TRBV5-1 with TRBJ2-1; 7 bases align to TRBD2. The CDR3 totals 15 residues. CDR1 and CDR2 (germline): SGHRS, YFSETQ. V gave up 0 bases and J gave up 8 bases; unmatched junction bases: 8.

The chain employs TRBV7-9 and TRBJ2-7, with 9 bases aligning to TRBD2. CDR3 length equals 16 residues. The J segment lost 5 bases and the V segment lost 2 bases, leaving 10 bases of the junction unmatched. CDR1 and CDR2 from the germline V gene are SEHNR and FQNEAQ (reference sequence). Written as DNA, the CDR3 is TGTGCCAGCAGCTTATGGGGGACTAGCTTGTCCCACGAGCAGTACTTC. Its translation is CASSLWGTSLSHEQYF.

This chain connects TRBV5-6 to TRBJ1-3; tentative D call: TRBD1 (6 bases). This CDR3 contains 15 residues. Deletions cut 5 bases from V and 0 bases from J, with 12 bases between. CDR1 is SGHDT and CDR2 is YYEEEE in the germline V gene. The CDR3 loop is CASRRQDISGNTIYF. The CDR3 coding sequence is TGTGCCAGCAGGAGACAGGACATCTCTGGAAACACCATATATTTT.

This chain uses TRBV27 with TRBJ1-3, with unresolved D. Deletions cut 4 bases from V and 0 bases from J, with 16 bases between. The CDR3 runs to 17 residues. Germline V CDR1 and CDR2: MNHEY, SMNVEV (reference sequence). The CDR3 bases are TGTGCCAGCAGTTCATCGACTGGCCCGAGCTCTGGAAACACCATATATTTT. Translating gives CASSSSTGPSSGNTIYF.

This clonotype was counted many times. The rearrangement joins TRBV7-6 to TRBJ1-1; D gene ambiguous. CDR3 length equals 13 residues. Germline V gene data show CDR1 as SGHVS and CDR2 as FNYEAQ. Trimming pared 1 base from V and 5 bases from J, leaving 8 bases between. CDR3 DNA: TGTGCCAGCAGCTTAGATTGGGGAACTGAAGCTTTCTTT. It encodes CASSLDWGTEAFF.

This clonotype was seen at least ten times. This chain connects TRBV29-1 to TRBJ2-7; 9 bases map to TRBD2. Trimming took 4 bases from V and 2 from J; bases not matched to a gene: 3. CDR1 SQVTM and CDR2 ANQGSEA come from the germline V gene. This CDR3 has 13 residues. This chain's CDR3 is CSVVAGGPYEQYF. CDR3 in DNA: TGCAGCGTTGTGGCGGGAGGGCCCTACGAGCAGTACTTC.

This clonotype is a singleton in its sample. This sequence joins TRBV18 and TRBJ1-4; D ambiguous. CDR1 and CDR2 from the germline V gene are KGHSH and LQKENI. V was cut by 3 bases and J by 2 bases, with 13 bases left in between. The CDR3 covers 16 residues. CDR3 DNA sequence: TGTGCCAGCTCACCGGAGGCCGGGATCACTAATGAAAAACTGTTTTTT. It specifies CASSPEAGITNEKLFF.

This clonotype has more than one count but fewer than ten. The V gene is TRBV7-9, the J gene TRBJ1-2, with 8 nucleotides matching TRBD1. CDR3 size: 16 residues. V gave up 5 bases and J gave up 4 bases; unmatched junction bases: 12. In germline, CDR1 is SEHNR, CDR2 FQNEAQ (reference sequence). This CDR3 is CASSPSGQELPYGYTF. Written as DNA, the CDR3 is TGTGCCAGCAGCCCGTCGGGACAGGAGCTACCCTATGGCTACACCTTC.

This clonotype was counted ten times or more. The chain employs TRBV9 and TRBJ2-7, with 9 bases identical to TRBD2. V lost 2 bases, J lost 3 bases, and 12 bases stayed unmatched. CDR1 is SGDLS, CDR2 YYNGEE, per germline. The CDR3 totals 17 residues. The CDR3 here is CASSVGSGSFNYYEQYF. In DNA, the CDR3 is TGTGCCAGCAGCGTTGGTAGCGGGAGTTTCAACTACTACGAGCAGTACTTC.

This clonotype was counted ten times or more. This chain uses TRBV19 with TRBJ1-1; 10 bases fit TRBD1. Unmatched junction bases numbered 11, after V lost 4 bases and J lost 6 bases. CDR1 and CDR2 (germline): LNHDA, SQIVND (reference sequence). The CDR3 has 16 residues. The CDR3 nucleotides read TGTGCCAGTAGTACCCGGCCGGGACAGGGGAGCGCTGAAGCTTTCTTT. The encoded protein is CASSTRPGQGSAEAFF.

Remarks on this clonotype: This may arise from a read error, as a much more abundant clone is one base away. V gene TRBV29-1 combines with J gene TRBJ1-5; no firm D call. CDR3 size: 13 residues. Germline-derived CDR1 and CDR2 are SQVTM and ANQGSEA. With 7 bases removed from V and 7 bases from J, the gap between germline ends came to 17 bases. CDR3: CSAVDKDGQPQHF. For the CDR3, the DNA is TGCAGCGCGGTTGACAAGGACGGGCAGCCCCAGCATTTT.

To note about this clonotype: A clone one base away is much larger, so this may be a read error. V is TRBV6-1 and J is TRBJ1-6; D not resolved. CDR1 is MNHNS and CDR2 is SASEGT in the germline V gene. This CDR3 is 14 amino acids long. V was trimmed by 2 bases and J by 10 bases, leaving 12 bases between them. Here the CDR3 DNA reads TGTGCCAGCAGTGAACGTGGGGTCGTGTCACCCCTCCACTTT. Protein: CASSERGVVSPLHF.

The table lists this clonotype with a count of one. The V and J genes are TRBV20-1 and TRBJ1-4; tentatively, D is TRBD1 (5 bases). Trimming took 1 base from V and 8 from J, leaving 11 bases between them. CDR1 DFQATT and CDR2 SNEGSKA come from the germline V gene (reference sequence). This CDR3 contains 13 residues. CDR3 in DNA: TGCAGTGCTAGAGTTGGCAGGGCAGAAAAACTGTTTTTT. Protein sequence: CSARVGRAEKLFF.

This clonotype has at least ten counts. The genes are TRBV2 and TRBJ1-1; D not resolved. The CDR3 is 14 residues long. V gave up 8 bases and J gave up 7 bases, with 20 bases separating them. The germline V gene has CDR1 SNHLY and CDR2 FYNNEI. CDR3 amino acids: CASGVERVESEAFF. As DNA, the CDR3 is TGTGCCAGCGGCGTCGAGAGGGTCGAGAGTGAAGCTTTCTTT.

This chain connects TRBV12-3 or TRBV12-4 to TRBJ2-1; TRBD2 matches 10 bases. V lost 3 bases to trimming and J lost 8 bases; unmatched junction nucleotides: 13. The CDR3 covers 17 residues. The CDR3 sequence: CASSFGEPGLATHEQFF. CDR3 bases: TGTGCCAGCAGTTTCGGGGAGCCGGGACTAGCGACACATGAGCAGTTCTTC.

This clonotype was seen more than once but under ten times. The chain links TRBV6-5 to TRBJ2-2; TRBD1 is a possible D gene (6 bases). CDR3 length: 14 residues. Germline V gene lookup returns CDR1 MNHEY and CDR2 SVGAGI. V was pared by 4 bases and J by 6 bases, with 12 bases between. The CDR3 coding sequence is TGTGCCAGCAGTTTGTCAGGGGAATCCGGGGAGCTGTTTTTT. This sequence encodes CASSLSGESGELFF.

The V gene is TRBV4-2, the J gene TRBJ2-7; D not certain. The germline V gene has CDR1 LGHNA and CDR2 YNFKEQ. The CDR3 is made up of 12 amino acids. Trimming left V 2 bases short and J 2 bases short, with 4 bases between. The CDR3 spells CASSQRPYEQYF. In DNA, the CDR3 is TGTGCCAGCAGCCAAAGGCCCTACGAGCAGTACTTC.

This clonotype was observed once. The chain recombines TRBV4-1 with TRBJ1-2; 7 positions match TRBD1. CDR1 is MGHRA and CDR2 is YSYEKL in the germline V gene. CDR3 length: 15 residues. V shed 0 bases, J shed 6 bases, and the junction held 7 bases outside the gene matches. CDR3 sequence: CASSQDPAGGNGYTF. For the CDR3, the DNA is TGCGCCAGCAGCCAAGATCCCGCAGGGGGAAATGGCTACACCTTC.

This clonotype was seen many times. V gene TRBV10-3 combines with J gene TRBJ1-2; no clear D gene. Germline CDR1 is ENHRY and CDR2 is SYGVKD. The CDR3 length is 14 residues. The V end lost 2 bases, the J end lost 7 bases, and 14 bases lay between the germline ends. The chain's CDR3 is CAISEEGTLGGYTF. CDR3 nucleotide sequence: TGTGCCATCAGTGAGGAAGGAACGCTCGGTGGCTACACCTTC.

This clonotype appeared a few times. The chain couples TRBV5-1 to TRBJ1-2; weak D call: TRBD1 (5 bases). The germline V and J ends were trimmed by 0 bases and 5 bases, with 14 bases remaining between them. The CDR3 length is 15 residues. CDR1 and CDR2 from the germline V gene are SGHRS and YFSETQ. CDR3 bases: TGCGCCAGCAGCTTGGATCCAGGGCAAGAATATGGCTACACCTTC. It encodes CASSLDPGQEYGYTF.